These 31 T cell receptor beta chains were all obtained from the same sample, sequenced in a study of naive and memory T cell subsets. Both TRBC1 and TRBC2 were covered by a beta constant-region primer of two equimolar oligonucleotides. TCRdb re-derived calls from the UMI-ligation and nested PCR reads in MiXCR, one entry per CDR3 protein. The repertoire holds 140,000 to 150,000 distinct CDR3 sequences, with around 15% as singletons. Sequencing was done on a sample of naive CD4+ T cells from blood. These receptors were collected from a human donor in good health.

This clonotype was seen more than once but under ten times. The chain carries TRBV19 and TRBJ2-2; D may be TRBD2 (6 bases). Trimming stripped 10 bases from V and 2 bases from J, with 17 bases between. Looked up from germline, CDR1 is LNHDA and CDR2 is SQIVND (reference sequence). The CDR3 length is 15 residues. The CDR3 region has the DNA TGTGCCACCCAGACCGGGACTTTCAACACCGGGGAGCTGTTTTTT. It encodes CATQTGTFNTGELFF.

This clonotype was seen ten or more times. The V and J genes are TRBV4-3 and TRBJ1-5; D is unresolved. The CDR3 is 14 residues long. Between the trimmed V and J ends, which lost 4 bases and 0 bases, there was a span of 7 bases. Looked up from germline, CDR1 is LGHNA and CDR2 is YSLEER. The CDR3 region is CASSREFSNQPQHF. The CDR3 DNA follows: TGCGCCAGCAGCCGCGAGTTTAGCAATCAGCCCCAGCATTTT.

A few counts support this clonotype. The chain links TRBV5-5 to TRBJ1-2; 7 bases fit TRBD1. CDR1 and CDR2 from the germline V gene are SGHKS and YYEKEE (reference sequence). After removal of 0 bases from V and 8 bases from J, the junction contained 4 bases not matched to a gene. The CDR3 consists of 13 residues. The CDR3 is CASSLEGAQGYTF. The CDR3 bases are TGTGCCAGCAGCTTGGAGGGGGCGCAAGGCTACACCTTC.

The chain links TRBV7-9 to TRBJ1-5, with D perhaps matching TRBD1 (6 bases). Looked up from germline, CDR1 is SEHNR and CDR2 is FQNEAQ (reference sequence). V was cut by 3 bases and J by 4 bases, with 13 bases left in between. The CDR3 totals 15 residues. CDR3 residues: CASSFSGQGNQPQHF. CDR3 in DNA: TGTGCCAGCAGCTTCTCAGGGCAGGGGAATCAGCCCCAGCATTTT.

This clonotype was observed a handful of times. This rearrangement joins TRBV20-1 to TRBJ2-7, with D perhaps matching TRBD1 or TRBD2 (5 bases each). CDR3 length equals 12 residues. V dropped 3 bases and J dropped 2 bases, with 8 bases sitting between them. CDR1 DFQATT and CDR2 SNEGSKA come from the germline V gene (reference sequence). Here the CDR3 reads CSASGTPYEQYF. CDR3 coding DNA: TGCAGTGCTAGTGGGACCCCCTACGAGCAGTACTTC.

The chain is built from TRBV18 and TRBJ1-5, with 7 positions matching TRBD1. Germline values: CDR1 KGHSH, CDR2 LQKENI. The trim removed 3 bases at V and 5 bases at J, leaving 7 bases unmatched. The CDR3 is 15 residues long. DNA of the CDR3: TGTGCCAGCTCACCGGGAACAGGGGACTATCAGCCCCAGCATTTT. It is translated as CASSPGTGDYQPQHF. Full variable domain (missing parts from reference TRBV18 and TRBJ1-5): NAGVMQNPRHLVRRRGQEARLRCSPMKGHSHVYWYRQLPEEGLKFMVYLQKENIIDESGMPKERFSAEFPKEGPSILRIQQVVRGDSAAYFCASSPGTGDYQPQHFGDGTRLSIL.

V and J are TRBV10-3 and TRBJ1-1; 8 bases match TRBD1. The V gene's germline CDR1 is ENHRY and CDR2 SYGVKD. V gave up 5 bases and J gave up 1 base; unmatched junction bases: 3. CDR3 length: 14 amino acids. CDR3 DNA sequence: TGTGCCATCAGTTCCGGGACAGGGAACACTGAAGCTTTCTTT. This sequence encodes CAISSGTGNTEAFF.

This chain uses TRBV11-1 with TRBJ1-1; the match to TRBD1 covers 7 bases. CDR1 is SGHAT and CDR2 is FQDESV in the germline V gene (reference sequence). After removal of 4 bases from V and 5 bases from J, the junction contained 7 bases not matched to a gene. The CDR3 loop spans 14 amino acids. Written as DNA, the CDR3 is TGTGCCAGCAGCTCAATATACAGGGGTACTGAAGCTTTCTTT. Protein product: CASSSIYRGTEAFF.

This clonotype was detected only a few times. The chain employs TRBV12-3 or TRBV12-4 and TRBJ2-7; the match to TRBD1 covers 12 bases. The CDR3 length is 15 residues. V lost 6 bases to trimming and J lost 7 bases; unmatched junction nucleotides: 10. CDR3 nucleotides: TGTGCCAGCAGCCGGGAGGGACAGGGGGCTCGGGAGCAGTACTTC. Translated: CASSREGQGAREQYF.

This clonotype has just a few counts. The rearrangement joins TRBV10-1 to TRBJ2-7; perhaps TRBD2 as D (6 bases). The germline V gene encodes CDR1 WNHNN and CDR2 SYGVQD (reference sequence). Trimming took 2 bases from V and 5 from J, leaving 16 bases between them. There are 15 residues in the CDR3. This chain's CDR3 is CASSEPGAGGDEQYF. For the CDR3, the DNA is TGCGCCAGCAGTGAGCCCGGGGCCGGAGGGGACGAGCAGTACTTC.

In this sample, this clonotype turned up a few times. The gene calls are TRBV7-9 and TRBJ2-7, with 9 bases that match TRBD2. V lost 6 bases to trimming and J lost 2 bases; unmatched junction nucleotides: 11. Germline V gene lookup returns CDR1 SEHNR and CDR2 FQNEAQ (reference sequence). The CDR3 consists of 16 residues. The CDR3 sequence is CASRAPGLAGTYEQYF. The CDR3 DNA reads as TGTGCCAGCAGAGCCCCGGGACTAGCCGGGACCTACGAGCAGTACTTC.

Written as DNA, the CDR3 is TGTGCCAGTAGTAGCAGGGCTCCCACTGGGGCCAACGTCCTGACTTTC. This gives the protein CASSSRAPTGANVLTF. This chain links TRBV19 with TRBJ2-6; D might be TRBD1 (5 bases). CDR1 is LNHDA and CDR2 is SQIVND in the germline V gene (reference sequence). The V end was cut by 4 bases, the J end by 2 bases, with 12 bases between. This CDR3 is 16 amino acids long.

This clonotype appeared a few times. The chain carries TRBV20-1 and TRBJ2-5; either TRBD1 or TRBD2 may supply D (7 bases each). The CDR3 sequence is 14 residues long. Deletions cut 5 bases from V and 7 bases from J, with 20 bases between. CDR1 is DFQATT, CDR2 SNEGSKA, per germline (reference sequence). The CDR3 loop is CSARQGGDSSTQYF. For the CDR3, the DNA is TGCAGTGCTCGTCAGGGGGGGGACTCCTCGACCCAGTACTTC.

The chain is built from TRBV10-3 and TRBJ2-7; TRBD2 matches 10 bases. Germline V gene sequence: CDR1 ENHRY, CDR2 SYGVKD. The trim removed 6 bases at V and 0 bases at J, leaving 2 bases unmatched. This CDR3 has 14 residues. CDR3 in DNA: TGTGCCATCAGCTCTAGCGGGAGCTCCTACGAGCAGTACTTC. Its protein product is CAISSSGSSYEQYF.

V is TRBV7-2 and J is TRBJ2-1, with 8 bases fitting TRBD2. The trim removed 9 bases at V and 4 bases at J, leaving 8 bases unmatched. The V gene's germline CDR1 is SGHTA and CDR2 FQGNSA. CDR3 length: 14 amino acids. The CDR3 DNA sequence: TGTGCCAGTAGTAGCGGGAACCTTTACAATGAGCAGTTCTTC. This encodes CASSSGNLYNEQFF.

The genes are TRBV28 and TRBJ2-7, with TRBD2 matching over 8 bases. The germline V gene encodes CDR1 MDHEN and CDR2 SYDVKM. V was pared by 7 bases and J by 6 bases, with 8 bases of the junction left unmatched. The CDR3 covers 13 residues. CDR3 bases: TGTGCCAGCACGCAAACGGCGGGGGGCGAGCAGTACTTC. Translation: CASTQTAGGEQYF.

J is TRBJ2-7 and V is TRBV28; 8 nucleotides match TRBD2. J lost 1 base, V lost 6 bases, and 5 bases had no gene match. The CDR3 contains 14 residues. Germline assignment: CDR1 MDHEN and CDR2 SYDVKM. The CDR3 region is CASSQGGGSYEQYF. The CDR3 DNA reads TGTGCCAGCAGCCAAGGCGGGGGGTCCTACGAGCAGTACTTC.

This clonotype has more than one count but fewer than ten. The V gene is TRBV10-3, the J gene TRBJ2-3; no clear D. Trimming shortened V by 4 bases and J by 6 bases, and 20 bases separated the two germline ends. The CDR3 is made up of 16 amino acids. In germline, CDR1 is ENHRY, CDR2 SYGVKD. This chain's CDR3 is CAISGYGSDPTDTQYF. The CDR3 nucleotides are TGTGCCATCAGTGGTTACGGAAGTGACCCCACCGATACGCAGTATTTT.

V gene TRBV4-2 combines with J gene TRBJ1-5; 7 bases map to TRBD1. The CDR3 runs to 16 residues. Germline V CDR1 and CDR2: LGHNA, YNFKEQ. Losses at the gene ends were 2 bases for V and 2 bases for J; bases not matched to a gene: 6. The CDR3 protein is CASSQPQGLGNQPQHF. The CDR3 DNA is TGTGCCAGCAGCCAACCACAGGGGTTGGGCAATCAGCCCCAGCATTTT.

This chain uses TRBV20-1 with TRBJ2-4; D may be TRBD1 or TRBD2 (5 bases each). With 5 bases removed from V and 0 bases from J, the gap between germline ends came to 14 bases. The CDR3 runs 15 residues. Germline lookup yields CDR1 DFQATT and CDR2 SNEGSKA (reference sequence). This chain's CDR3 is CSAYRDRIAKNIQYF. CDR3 in DNA: TGCAGTGCTTACCGGGACCGAATAGCCAAAAACATTCAGTACTTC.

This clonotype was seen more than once but under ten times. As DNA, the CDR3 is TGTGCCAGTAGTATGGGTACTAATAGCAATCAGCCCCAGCATTTT. Translating gives CASSMGTNSNQPQHF. The chain is built from TRBV19 and TRBJ1-5; no reliable D call. The CDR3 is 15 amino acids. With 3 bases removed from V and 0 bases from J, the gap between germline ends came to 9 bases. The germline V gene encodes CDR1 LNHDA and CDR2 SQIVND (reference sequence).

This clonotype was seen more than once but under ten times. The genes are TRBV7-2 and TRBJ2-7, with 7 bases aligning to TRBD2. V gave up 6 bases and J gave up 0 bases; unmatched junction bases: 5. This CDR3 is built from 14 residues. CDR1 SGHTA and CDR2 FQGNSA come from the germline V gene. Written as DNA, the CDR3 is TGTGCCAGCAGATTGAGCGGGGCCTCCTACGAGCAGTACTTC. Its protein is CASRLSGASYEQYF.

This clonotype was found a few times. The chain is built from TRBV18 and TRBJ2-4, with D uncertain. Looked up from germline, CDR1 is KGHSH and CDR2 is LQKENI. The CDR3 loop spans 14 amino acids. Trimming took 4 bases from V and 8 from J, leaving 15 bases between them. The CDR3 loop is CASSRNGGPDIQYF. The CDR3 region has the DNA TGTGCCAGCTCACGGAACGGTGGGCCAGACATTCAGTACTTC. Full variable domain (remainder filled in from reference TRBV18 and TRBJ2-4): NAGVMQNPRHLVRRRGQEARLRCSPMKGHSHVYWYRQLPEEGLKFMVYLQKENIIDESGMPKERFSAEFPKEGPSILRIQQVVRGDSAAYFCASSRNGGPDIQYFGAGTRLSVL.

The CDR3 coding sequence is TGTGCCAGCAGTTTTGGGACATTGGCGAACACTGAAGCTTTCTTT. Its protein is CASSFGTLANTEAFF. The rearrangement uses TRBV28 and TRBJ1-1, with D possibly being TRBD1 (6 bases). CDR3 length equals 15 residues. Looked up from germline, CDR1 is MDHEN and CDR2 is SYDVKM. The V end was cut by 3 bases, the J end by 1 base, with 12 bases between.

The rearrangement joins TRBV5-1 to TRBJ1-1, with D possibly being TRBD1 (5 bases). Germline CDR1 is SGHRS and CDR2 is YFSETQ. This CDR3 comprises 15 residues. Trimming shortened V by 0 bases and J by 7 bases, and 16 bases separated the two germline ends. CDR3 nucleotide sequence: TGCGCCAGCAGCTTGGTTAGCGGGGGATGGGTTGAAGCTTTCTTT. Its protein product is CASSLVSGGWVEAFF.

The rearrangement joins TRBV11-2 to TRBJ1-1, with D possibly matching TRBD1 (6 bases). Germline CDR1 and CDR2: SGHAT and FQNNGV. Trimming took off 0 bases at V and 11 bases at J, with 28 bases between the two ends. The CDR3 has 18 amino acids. CDR3 amino acids: CASSLEAMGGGHWEKAFF. The CDR3 DNA reads TGTGCCAGCAGCTTAGAGGCGATGGGCGGGGGGCACTGGGAGAAGGCTTTCTTT.

This clonotype came up a few times. V usage is TRBV10-3 and J usage is TRBJ2-3, with D uncertain. The CDR3 is 12 residues long. The V and J ends lost 6 bases and 0 bases respectively, with 4 bases between them. Germline-derived CDR1 and CDR2 are ENHRY and SYGVKD. CDR3 in DNA: TGTGCCATCAGGGAAAGCACAGATACGCAGTATTTT. It is translated as CAIRESTDTQYF.

The chain joins TRBV10-2 to TRBJ1-3; D gene uncertain. V shed 8 bases and J shed 0 bases, with 11 bases lying between them. CDR3 length equals 14 residues. CDR1 is WSHSY and CDR2 is SAAADI in the germline V gene. For the CDR3, the DNA is TGCGCCAGCTTGTCTCCAGGCTCTGGAAACACCATATATTTT. Protein: CASLSPGSGNTIYF.

The chain carries TRBV29-1 and TRBJ2-5; D possibly matches TRBD1 or TRBD2 (5 bases each). CDR3 size: 13 residues. Germline values: CDR1 SQVTM, CDR2 ANQGSEA. V was clipped by 7 bases and J by 4 bases, with 16 bases between them. This CDR3 reads CSAGEGLGETQYF. CDR3 DNA sequence: TGCAGCGCCGGAGAGGGGCTGGGAGAGACCCAGTACTTC.

The chain uses TRBV5-6 and TRBJ2-3; 7 bases map to TRBD1. The CDR3 has 16 residues. Germline lookup yields CDR1 SGHDT and CDR2 YYEEEE. Trimming at V came to 6 bases and at J to 0 bases, leaving 10 bases not matched to a gene. The CDR3 DNA follows: TGTGCCAGCAACCCCCTGGGGACAGCAAGCACAGATACGCAGTATTTT. Amino acids: CASNPLGTASTDTQYF.

This clonotype was seen a few times. The V call is TRBV4-3, the J call TRBJ2-3, with TRBD1 as a possible D gene (5 bases). Germline CDR1 reads LGHNA; CDR2 reads YSLEER. V was cut by 4 bases and J by 6 bases, with 11 bases left in between. CDR3 size: 13 residues. CDR3 sequence reads: CASSPRQLDTQYF. The DNA of the CDR3 is TGCGCCAGCAGCCCCAGACAGTTGGATACGCAGTATTTT.